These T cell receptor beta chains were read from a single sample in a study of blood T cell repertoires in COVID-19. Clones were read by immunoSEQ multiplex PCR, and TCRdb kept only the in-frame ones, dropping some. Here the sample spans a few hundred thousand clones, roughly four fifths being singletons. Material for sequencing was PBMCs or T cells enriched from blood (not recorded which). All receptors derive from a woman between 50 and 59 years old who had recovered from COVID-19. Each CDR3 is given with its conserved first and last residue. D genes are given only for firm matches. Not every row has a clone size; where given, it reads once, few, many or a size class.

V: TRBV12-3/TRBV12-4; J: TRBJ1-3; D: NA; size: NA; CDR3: CASSSTLGDLDF; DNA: TGTGCCAGCAGTTCAACCCTCGGGGATTTGGATTTT
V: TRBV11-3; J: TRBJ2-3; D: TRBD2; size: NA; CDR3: CASSPAGGSTDTQYF; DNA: TGTGCCAGCAGCCCAGCGGGAGGTAGCACAGATACGCAGTATTTT
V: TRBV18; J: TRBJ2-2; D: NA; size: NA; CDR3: CASSPLAQTPTGELFF; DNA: TGTGCCAGCTCACCACTCGCGCAAACCCCCACCGGGGAGCTGTTTTTT
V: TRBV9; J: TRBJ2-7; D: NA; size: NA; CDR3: CASSESTGTEYEQYF; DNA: TGTGCCAGCAGCGAGAGCACCGGGACTGAGTACGAGCAGTACTTC
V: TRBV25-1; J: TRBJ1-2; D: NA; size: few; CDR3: CASSLLGYGYTF; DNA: TGTGCCAGCAGTTTACTAGGCTATGGCTACACCTTC
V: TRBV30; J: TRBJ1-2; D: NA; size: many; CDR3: CAWFQTNYGYTF; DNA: TGTGCCTGGTTCCAAACTAACTATGGCTACACCTTC
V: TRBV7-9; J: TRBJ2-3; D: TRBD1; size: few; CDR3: CASSLALGQPTDTQYF; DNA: TGTGCCAGCAGCTTAGCATTGGGACAGCCCACAGATACGCAGTATTTT
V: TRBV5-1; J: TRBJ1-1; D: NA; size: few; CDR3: CASSSPWESEAFF; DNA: TGCGCCAGCAGCTCGCCGTGGGAGAGTGAAGCTTTCTTT
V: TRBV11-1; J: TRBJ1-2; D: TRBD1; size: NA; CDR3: CASSVAGQGSDGYTF; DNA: TGTGCCAGCAGCGTGGCGGGACAGGGGTCAGATGGCTACACCTTC
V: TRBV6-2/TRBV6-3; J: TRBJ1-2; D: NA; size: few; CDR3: CASSYIDRYYGYTF; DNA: TGTGCCAGCAGTTACATCGACAGGTACTATGGCTACACCTTC
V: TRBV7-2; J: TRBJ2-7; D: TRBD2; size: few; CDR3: CASSWTSGYEQYF; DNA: TGTGCCAGCAGCTGGACTAGCGGCTACGAGCAGTACTTC
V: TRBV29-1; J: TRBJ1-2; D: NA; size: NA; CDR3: CSAGSPGGYGYTF; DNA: TGCAGCGCAGGTTCCCCCGGCGGGTATGGCTACACCTTC
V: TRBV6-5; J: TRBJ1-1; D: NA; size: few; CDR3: CASGGQLNTEAFF; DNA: TGTGCCAGCGGCGGACAGCTGAACACTGAAGCTTTCTTT
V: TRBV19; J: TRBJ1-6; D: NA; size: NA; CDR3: CASSIGGVSYNSPLHF; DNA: TGTGCCAGTAGTATCGGCGGGGTCAGCTATAATTCACCCCTCCACTTT
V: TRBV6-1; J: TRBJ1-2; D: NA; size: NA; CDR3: CASSERTGSGANYGYTF; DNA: TGTGCCAGCAGTGAAAGAACAGGCTCGGGGGCTAACTATGGCTACACCTTC
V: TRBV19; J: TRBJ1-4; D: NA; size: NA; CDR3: CASTLAGRSEKLFF; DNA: TGTGCCAGTACCCTAGCCGGGAGGAGTGAAAAACTGTTTTTT
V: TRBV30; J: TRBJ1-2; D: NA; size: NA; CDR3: CAWSGSAGGYTF; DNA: TGTGCCTGGAGTGGGTCAGCGGGGGGCTACACCTTC
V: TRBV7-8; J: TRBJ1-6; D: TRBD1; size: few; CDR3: CASSPMNRGNNSPLHF; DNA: TGTGCCAGCAGCCCGATGAACAGGGGTAATAATTCACCCCTCCACTTT
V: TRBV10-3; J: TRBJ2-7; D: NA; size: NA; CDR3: CAISGVNYEQYF; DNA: TGTGCCATCAGTGGCGTTAATTACGAGCAGTACTTC
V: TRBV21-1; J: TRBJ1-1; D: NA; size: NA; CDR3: CASSIQADREENTEAFF; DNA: TGTGCCAGCAGCATTCAAGCGGACAGGGAGGAAAACACTGAAGCTTTCTTT
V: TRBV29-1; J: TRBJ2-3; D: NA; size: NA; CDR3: CSVDLDSYTDTQYF; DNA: TGCAGCGTTGACTTGGACAGTTACACAGATACGCAGTATTTT
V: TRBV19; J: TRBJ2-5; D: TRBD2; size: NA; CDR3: CASREAGFAQETQYF; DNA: TGTGCCAGTAGAGAAGCGGGGTTCGCACAAGAGACCCAGTACTTC
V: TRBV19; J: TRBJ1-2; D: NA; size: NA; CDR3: CASGSGFTYGYTF; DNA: TGTGCCAGCGGATCAGGGTTTACCTATGGCTACACCTTC
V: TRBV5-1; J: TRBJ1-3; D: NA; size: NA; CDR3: CASSPDLNGNTIYF; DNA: TGCGCCAGCAGCCCAGATCTTAACGGAAACACCATATATTTT
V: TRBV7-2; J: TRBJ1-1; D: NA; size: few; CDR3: CASSLWAHGGEAFF; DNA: TGTGCCAGCAGCTTATGGGCCCATGGTGGTGAAGCTTTCTTT
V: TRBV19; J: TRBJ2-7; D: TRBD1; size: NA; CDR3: CASPAPSDRDSYEQYF; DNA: TGTGCCAGCCCGGCCCCCTCCGACAGGGACTCCTACGAGCAGTACTTC
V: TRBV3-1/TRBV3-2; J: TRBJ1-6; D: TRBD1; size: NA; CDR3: CASSPPGQGNSPLHF; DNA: TGTGCCAGCAGCCCACCGGGACAGGGGAATTCACCCCTCCACTTT
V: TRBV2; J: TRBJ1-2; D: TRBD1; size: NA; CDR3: CASSINRPGTGVDGYTF; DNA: TGTGCCAGCAGTATTAATCGTCCCGGGACAGGGGTGGATGGCTACACCTTC
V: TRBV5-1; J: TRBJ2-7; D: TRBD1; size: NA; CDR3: CASGAGTGKFEQYF; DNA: TGCGCCAGCGGAGCGGGGACAGGGAAATTCGAGCAGTACTTC
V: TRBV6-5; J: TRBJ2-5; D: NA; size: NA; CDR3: CASSNGEWGETQYF; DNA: TGTGCCAGCAGTAACGGGGAGTGGGGTGAGACCCAGTACTTC
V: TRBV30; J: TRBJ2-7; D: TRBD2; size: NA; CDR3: CAWSAQGLALYEQYF; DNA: TGTGCCTGGAGCGCCCAGGGACTAGCTCTCTACGAGCAGTACTTC
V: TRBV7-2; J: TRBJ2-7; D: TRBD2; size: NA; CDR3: CASSLEAGAGYEQYF; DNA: TGTGCCAGCAGCTTAGAAGCGGGAGCAGGGTACGAGCAGTACTTC
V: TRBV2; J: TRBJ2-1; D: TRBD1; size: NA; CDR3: CASRLRGNEQFF; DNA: TGTGCCAGCAGACTCAGGGGGAATGAGCAGTTCTTC
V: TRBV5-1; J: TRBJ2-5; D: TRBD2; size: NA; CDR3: CASSFGAGGPQETQYF; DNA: TGCGCCAGCAGCTTCGGAGCGGGAGGCCCTCAAGAGACCCAGTACTTC
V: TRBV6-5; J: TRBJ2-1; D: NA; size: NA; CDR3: CASRPGTPYNEQFF; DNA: TGTGCCAGCAGGCCCGGGACTCCTTACAATGAGCAGTTCTTC
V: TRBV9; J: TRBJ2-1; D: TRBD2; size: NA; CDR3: CASSGTSVSNEQFF; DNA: TGTGCCAGCAGCGGGACTAGCGTGTCGAATGAGCAGTTCTTC
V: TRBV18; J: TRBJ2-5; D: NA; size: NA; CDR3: CASSPLGSGETQYF; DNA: TGTGCCAGCTCACCACTCGGTTCGGGGGAGACCCAGTACTTC
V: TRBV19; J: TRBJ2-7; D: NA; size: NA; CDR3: CASSGDFYYEQYF; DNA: TGTGCCAGTAGCGGGGACTTCTACTACGAGCAGTACTTC
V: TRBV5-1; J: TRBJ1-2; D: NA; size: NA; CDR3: CASSLGTGQSYGYTF; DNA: TGCGCCAGCAGCTTGGGGACTGGACAGAGCTATGGCTACACCTTC
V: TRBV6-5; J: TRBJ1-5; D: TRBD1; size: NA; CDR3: CASTNRGEQPQHF; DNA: TGTGCCAGCACGAACAGGGGAGAACAGCCCCAGCATTTT
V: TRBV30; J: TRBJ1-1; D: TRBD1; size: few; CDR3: CAWSTGTDTEAFF; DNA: TGTGCCTGGTCGACAGGGACGGACACTGAAGCTTTCTTT
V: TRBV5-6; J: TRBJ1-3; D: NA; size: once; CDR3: CASSFGRGSGNTIYF; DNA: TGTGCCAGCAGCTTCGGCAGGGGATCGGGAAACACCATATATTTT
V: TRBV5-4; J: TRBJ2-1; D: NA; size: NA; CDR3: CASNLGGRDNEQFF; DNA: TGTGCCAGCAACCTAGGGGGGAGGGACAATGAGCAGTTCTTC
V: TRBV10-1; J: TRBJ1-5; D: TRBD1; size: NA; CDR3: CASRDRGQVSNQPQHF; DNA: TGCGCCAGCAGGGACAGGGGGCAGGTTAGCAATCAGCCCCAGCATTTT
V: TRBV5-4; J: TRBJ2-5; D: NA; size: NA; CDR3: CASSLAPGIQETQYF; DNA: TGTGCCAGCAGCTTGGCCCCGGGTATCCAAGAGACCCAGTACTTC
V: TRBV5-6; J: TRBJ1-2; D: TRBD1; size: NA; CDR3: CASSYGTGLSYGYTF; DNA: TGTGCCAGCAGCTATGGGACAGGATTGTCCTATGGCTACACCTTC
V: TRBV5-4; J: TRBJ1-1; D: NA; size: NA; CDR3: CASSLYGRGSTEAFF; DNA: TGTGCCAGCAGCTTGTACGGGAGAGGGAGCACTGAAGCTTTCTTT
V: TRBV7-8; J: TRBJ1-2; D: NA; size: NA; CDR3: CASSLAQSRYGYTF; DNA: TGTGCCAGCAGCTTAGCGCAAAGCCGCTATGGCTACACCTTC
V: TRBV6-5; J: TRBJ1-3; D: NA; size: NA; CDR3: CASSPARGTGNTIYF; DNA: TGTGCCAGCAGCCCGGCCAGGGGAACTGGAAACACCATATATTTT
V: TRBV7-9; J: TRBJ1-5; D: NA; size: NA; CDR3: CASSPQSGNQPQHF; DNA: TGTGCCAGCAGCCCCCAGTCCGGCAATCAGCCCCAGCATTTT